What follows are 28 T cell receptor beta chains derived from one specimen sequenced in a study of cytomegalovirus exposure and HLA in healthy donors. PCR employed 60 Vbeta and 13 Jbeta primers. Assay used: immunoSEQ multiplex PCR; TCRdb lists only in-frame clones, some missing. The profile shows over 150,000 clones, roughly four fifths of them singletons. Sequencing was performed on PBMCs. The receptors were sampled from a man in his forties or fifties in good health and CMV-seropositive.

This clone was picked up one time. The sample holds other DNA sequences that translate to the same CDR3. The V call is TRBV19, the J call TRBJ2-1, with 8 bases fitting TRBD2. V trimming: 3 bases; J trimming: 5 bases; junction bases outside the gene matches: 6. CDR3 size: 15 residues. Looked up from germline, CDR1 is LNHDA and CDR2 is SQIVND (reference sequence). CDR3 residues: CASSILAGGNNEQFF. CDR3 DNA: TGTGCCAGTAGTATCCTAGCGGGTGGAAACAATGAGCAGTTCTTC.

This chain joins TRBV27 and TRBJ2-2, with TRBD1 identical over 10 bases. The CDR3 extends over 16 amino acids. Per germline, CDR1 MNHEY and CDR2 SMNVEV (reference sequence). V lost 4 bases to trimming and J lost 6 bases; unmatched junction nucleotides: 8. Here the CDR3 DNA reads TGTGCCAGCAGTTCCTGGACAGGGGGAGACCCCGGGGAGCTGTTTTTT. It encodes CASSSWTGGDPGELFF.

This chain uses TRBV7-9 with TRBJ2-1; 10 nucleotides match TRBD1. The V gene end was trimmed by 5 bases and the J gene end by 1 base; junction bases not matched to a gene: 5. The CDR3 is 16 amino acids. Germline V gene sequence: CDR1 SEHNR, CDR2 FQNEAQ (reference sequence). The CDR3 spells CASSPRTGGSYNEQFF. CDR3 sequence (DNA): TGTGCCAGCAGCCCACGGACAGGGGGTTCCTACAATGAGCAGTTCTTC.

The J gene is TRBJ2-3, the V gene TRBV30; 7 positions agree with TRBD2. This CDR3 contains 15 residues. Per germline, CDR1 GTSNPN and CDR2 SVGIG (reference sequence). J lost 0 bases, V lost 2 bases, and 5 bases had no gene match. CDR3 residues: CAWSFWRGSTDTQYF. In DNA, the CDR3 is TGTGCCTGGAGTTTTTGGCGGGGGAGCACAGATACGCAGTATTTT.

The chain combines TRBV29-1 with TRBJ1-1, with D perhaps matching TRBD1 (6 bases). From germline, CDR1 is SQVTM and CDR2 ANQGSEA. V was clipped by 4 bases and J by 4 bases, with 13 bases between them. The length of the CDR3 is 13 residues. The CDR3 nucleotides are TGCAGCGTTGTGCGCACAGGGAGCACTGAAGCTTTCTTT. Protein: CSVVRTGSTEAFF.

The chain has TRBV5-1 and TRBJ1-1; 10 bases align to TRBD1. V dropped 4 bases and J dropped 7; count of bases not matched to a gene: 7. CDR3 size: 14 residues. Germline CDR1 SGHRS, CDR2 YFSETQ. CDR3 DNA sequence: TGCGCCAGCAGCCCGGCTGGGACAGGGGATGAAGCTTTCTTT. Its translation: CASSPAGTGDEAFF.

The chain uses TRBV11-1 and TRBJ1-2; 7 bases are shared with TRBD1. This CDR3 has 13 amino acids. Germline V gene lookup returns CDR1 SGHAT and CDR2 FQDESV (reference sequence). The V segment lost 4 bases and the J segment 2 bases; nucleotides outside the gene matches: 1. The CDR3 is CASSSTGNYGYTF. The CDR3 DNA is TGTGCCAGCAGCTCGACAGGGAACTATGGCTACACCTTC.

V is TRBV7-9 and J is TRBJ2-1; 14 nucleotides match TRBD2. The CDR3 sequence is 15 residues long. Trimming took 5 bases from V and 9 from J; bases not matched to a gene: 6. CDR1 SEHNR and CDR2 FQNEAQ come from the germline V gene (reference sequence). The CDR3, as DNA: TGTGCCAGCAGCCCTCGACTAGCGGGAGGGGGTGAGCAGTTCTTC. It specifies CASSPRLAGGGEQFF. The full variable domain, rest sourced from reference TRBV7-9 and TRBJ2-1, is DTGVSQNPRHKITKRGQNVTFRCDPISEHNRLYWYRQTLGQGPEFLTYFQNEAQLEKSRLLSDRFSAERPKGSFSTLEIQRTEQGDSAMYLCASSPRLAGGGEQFFGPGTRLTVL.

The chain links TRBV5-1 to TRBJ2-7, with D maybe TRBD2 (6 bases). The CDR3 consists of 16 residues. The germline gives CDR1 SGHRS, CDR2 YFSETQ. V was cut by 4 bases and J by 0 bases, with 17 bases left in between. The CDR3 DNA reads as TGCGCCAGCAGCCGGGGAGGCAGAACGAGCTCCTACGAGCAGTACTTC. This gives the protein CASSRGGRTSSYEQYF.

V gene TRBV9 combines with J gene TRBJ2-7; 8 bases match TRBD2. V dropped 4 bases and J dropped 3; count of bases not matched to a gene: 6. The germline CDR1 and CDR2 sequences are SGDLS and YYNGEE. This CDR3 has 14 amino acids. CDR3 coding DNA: TGTGCCAGCAGCCCCGGGACTAGGATCTACGAGCAGTACTTC. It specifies CASSPGTRIYEQYF.

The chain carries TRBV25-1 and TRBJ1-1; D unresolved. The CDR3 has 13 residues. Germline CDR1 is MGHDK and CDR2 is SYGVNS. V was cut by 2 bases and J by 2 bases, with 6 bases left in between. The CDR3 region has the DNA TGTGCCAGCAGTGAAGGCAGAAACACTGAAGCTTTCTTT. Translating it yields CASSEGRNTEAFF.

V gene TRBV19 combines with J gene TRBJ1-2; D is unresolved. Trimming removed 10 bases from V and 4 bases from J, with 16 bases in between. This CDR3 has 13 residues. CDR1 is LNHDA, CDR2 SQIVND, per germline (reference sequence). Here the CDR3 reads CATGPGLAYGYTF. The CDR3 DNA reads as TGTGCCACTGGCCCGGGTTTGGCCTATGGCTACACCTTC.

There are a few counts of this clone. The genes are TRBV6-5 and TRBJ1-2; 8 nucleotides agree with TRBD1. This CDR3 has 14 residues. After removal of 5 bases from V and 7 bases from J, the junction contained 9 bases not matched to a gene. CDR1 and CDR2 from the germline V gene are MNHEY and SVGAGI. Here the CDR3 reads CASSDLRTGSGYTF. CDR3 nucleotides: TGTGCCAGCAGTGACCTTCGGACAGGGTCTGGCTACACCTTC.

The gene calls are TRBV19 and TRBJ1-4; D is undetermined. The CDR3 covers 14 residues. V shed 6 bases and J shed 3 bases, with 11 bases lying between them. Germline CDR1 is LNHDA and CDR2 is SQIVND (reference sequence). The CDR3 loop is CASREGSPNEKLFF. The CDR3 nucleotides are TGTGCCAGTAGAGAGGGCTCGCCTAATGAAAAACTGTTTTTT.

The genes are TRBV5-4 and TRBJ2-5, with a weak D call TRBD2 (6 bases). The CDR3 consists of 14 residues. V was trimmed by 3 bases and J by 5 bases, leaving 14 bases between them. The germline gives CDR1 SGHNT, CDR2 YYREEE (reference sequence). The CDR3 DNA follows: TGTGCCAGCAGCTCGGGACTCCCCGTTGAGACCCAGTACTTC. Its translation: CASSSGLPVETQYF.

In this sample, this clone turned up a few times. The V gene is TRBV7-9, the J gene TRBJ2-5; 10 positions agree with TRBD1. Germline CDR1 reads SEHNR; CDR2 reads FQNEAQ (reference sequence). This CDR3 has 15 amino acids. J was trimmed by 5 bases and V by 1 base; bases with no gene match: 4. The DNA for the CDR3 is TGTGCCAGCAGCTTAGTAGGGACAGGGGAGGAGACCCAGTACTTC. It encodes CASSLVGTGEETQYF.

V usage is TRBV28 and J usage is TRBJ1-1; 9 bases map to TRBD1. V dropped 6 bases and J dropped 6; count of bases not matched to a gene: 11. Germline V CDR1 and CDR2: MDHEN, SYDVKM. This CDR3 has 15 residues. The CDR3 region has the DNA TGTGCCAGCAGCGTAAATGGACAGGGGACGGCTGAAGCTTTCTTT. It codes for CASSVNGQGTAEAFF.

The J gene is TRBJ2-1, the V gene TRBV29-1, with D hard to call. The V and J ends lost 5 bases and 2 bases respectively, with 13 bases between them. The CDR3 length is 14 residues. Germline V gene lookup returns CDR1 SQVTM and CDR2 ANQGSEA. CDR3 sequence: CSVHYPLPYNEQFF. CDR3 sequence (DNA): TGCAGCGTTCACTACCCATTACCCTACAATGAGCAGTTCTTC.

DNA for the CDR3: TGTGCCACCAGCAGCTTATTGGACAGGGCCGCCCCCTACGAGCAGTACTTC. Its translation is CATSSLLDRAAPYEQYF. The rearrangement links TRBV15 to TRBJ2-7; 8 bases align to TRBD1. V lost 3 bases to trimming and J lost 2 bases; unmatched junction nucleotides: 12. The CDR3 totals 17 residues. CDR1 is LNHNV, CDR2 YYDKDF, per germline (reference sequence).

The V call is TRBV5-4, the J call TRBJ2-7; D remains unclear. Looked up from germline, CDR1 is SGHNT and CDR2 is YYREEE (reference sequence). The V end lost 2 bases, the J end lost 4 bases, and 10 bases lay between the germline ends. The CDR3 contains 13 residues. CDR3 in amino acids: CASSFPGRYEQYF. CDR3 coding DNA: TGTGCCAGCAGCTTCCCAGGCAGATACGAGCAGTACTTC. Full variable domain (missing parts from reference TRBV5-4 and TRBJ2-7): ETGVTQSPTHLIKTRGQQVTLRCSSQSGHNTVSWYQQALGQGPQFIFQYYREEENGRGNFPPRFSGLQFPNYSSELNVNALELDDSALYLCASSFPGRYEQYFGPGTRLTVT.

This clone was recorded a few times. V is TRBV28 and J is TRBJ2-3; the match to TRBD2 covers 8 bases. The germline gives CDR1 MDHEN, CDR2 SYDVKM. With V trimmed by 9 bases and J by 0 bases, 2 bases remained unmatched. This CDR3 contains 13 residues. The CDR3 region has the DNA TGTGCCAGTGCGGGGGGTAGCACAGATACGCAGTATTTT. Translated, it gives CASAGGSTDTQYF.

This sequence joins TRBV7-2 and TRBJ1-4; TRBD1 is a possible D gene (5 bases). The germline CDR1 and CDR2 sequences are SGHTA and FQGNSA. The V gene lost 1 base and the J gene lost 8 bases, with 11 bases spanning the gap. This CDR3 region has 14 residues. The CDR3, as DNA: TGTGCCAGCAGCTTAGTAACGGCAGGGGAAAAACTGTTTTTT. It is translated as CASSLVTAGEKLFF.

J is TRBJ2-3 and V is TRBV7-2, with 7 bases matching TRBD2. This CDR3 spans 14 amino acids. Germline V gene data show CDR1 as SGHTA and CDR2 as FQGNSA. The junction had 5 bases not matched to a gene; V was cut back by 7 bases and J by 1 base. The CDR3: CASTLGRGTDTQYF. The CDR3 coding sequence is TGTGCCAGCACTTTGGGGAGGGGCACAGATACGCAGTATTTT. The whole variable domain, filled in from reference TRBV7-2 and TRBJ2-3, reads GAGVSQSPSNKVTEKGKDVELRCDPISGHTALYWYRQSLGQGLEFLIYFQGNSAPDKSGLPSDRFSAERTGGSVSTLTIQRTQQEDSAVYLCASTLGRGTDTQYFGPGTRLTVL.

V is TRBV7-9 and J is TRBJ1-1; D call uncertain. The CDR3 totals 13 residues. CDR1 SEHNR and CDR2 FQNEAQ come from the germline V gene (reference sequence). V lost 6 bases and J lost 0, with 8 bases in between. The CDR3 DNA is TGTGCCAGCAGTAAACCTATGAACACTGAAGCTTTCTTT. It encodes CASSKPMNTEAFF.

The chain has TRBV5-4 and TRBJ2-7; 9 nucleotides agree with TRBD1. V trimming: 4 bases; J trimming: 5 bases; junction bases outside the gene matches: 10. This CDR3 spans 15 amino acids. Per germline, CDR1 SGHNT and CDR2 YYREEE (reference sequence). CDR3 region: CASSPTGGKRDEQYF. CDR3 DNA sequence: TGTGCCAGCAGCCCGACAGGGGGGAAGAGAGACGAGCAGTACTTC. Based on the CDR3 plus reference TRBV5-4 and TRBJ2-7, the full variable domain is ETGVTQSPTHLIKTRGQQVTLRCSSQSGHNTVSWYQQALGQGPQFIFQYYREEENGRGNFPPRFSGLQFPNYSSELNVNALELDDSALYLCASSPTGGKRDEQYFGPGTRLTVT.

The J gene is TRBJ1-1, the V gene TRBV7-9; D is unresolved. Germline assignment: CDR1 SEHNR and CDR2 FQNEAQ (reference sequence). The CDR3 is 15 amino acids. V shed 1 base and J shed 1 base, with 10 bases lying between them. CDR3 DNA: TGTGCCAGCAGCTTAGGCTGGCGGCAGAACACTGAAGCTTTCTTT. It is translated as CASSLGWRQNTEAFF.

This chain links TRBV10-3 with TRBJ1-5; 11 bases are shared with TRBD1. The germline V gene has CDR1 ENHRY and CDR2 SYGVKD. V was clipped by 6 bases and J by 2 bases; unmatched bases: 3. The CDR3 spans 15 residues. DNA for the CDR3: TGTGCCATCAGCCCGGGACAGGGGGGCAATCAGCCCCAGCATTTT. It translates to CAISPGQGGNQPQHF.

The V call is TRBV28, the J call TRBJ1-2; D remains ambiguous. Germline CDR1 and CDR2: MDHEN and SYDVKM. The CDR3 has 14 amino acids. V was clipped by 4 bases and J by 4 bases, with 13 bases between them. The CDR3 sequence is CASSSAPGSYGYTF. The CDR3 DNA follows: TGTGCCAGCAGTTCCGCCCCCGGGAGCTATGGCTACACCTTC.